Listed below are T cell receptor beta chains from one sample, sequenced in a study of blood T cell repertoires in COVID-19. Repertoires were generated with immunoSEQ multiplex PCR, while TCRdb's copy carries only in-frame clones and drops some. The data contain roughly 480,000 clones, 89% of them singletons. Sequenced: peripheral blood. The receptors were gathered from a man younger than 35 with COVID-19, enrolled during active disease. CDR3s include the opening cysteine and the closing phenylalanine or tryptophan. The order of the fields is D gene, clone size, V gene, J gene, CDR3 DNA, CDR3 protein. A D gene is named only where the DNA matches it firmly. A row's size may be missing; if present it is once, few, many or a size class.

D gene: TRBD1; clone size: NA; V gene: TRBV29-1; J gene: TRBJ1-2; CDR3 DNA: TGCAGCGGGCGGACAGGGGAAGGCTACACCTTC; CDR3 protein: CSGRTGEGYTF
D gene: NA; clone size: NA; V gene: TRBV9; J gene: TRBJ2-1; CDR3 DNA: TGTGCCAGCAGCGTAGAGAACACGAATGAGCAGTTCTTC; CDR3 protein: CASSVENTNEQFF
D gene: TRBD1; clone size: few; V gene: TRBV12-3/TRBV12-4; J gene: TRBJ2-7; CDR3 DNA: TGTGCCAGCAGGAGGACAGGGACATACGAGCAGTACTTC; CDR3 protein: CASRRTGTYEQYF
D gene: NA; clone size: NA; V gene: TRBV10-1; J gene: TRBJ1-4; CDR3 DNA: TGCGCCAGCAGTGGTCAACTTAATGAAAAACTGTTTTTT; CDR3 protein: CASSGQLNEKLFF
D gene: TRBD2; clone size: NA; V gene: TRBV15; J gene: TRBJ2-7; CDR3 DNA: TGTGCCACCAGCAGAGATGCGGCTAGCGGGAGTAGTTACGAGCAGTACTTC; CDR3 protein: CATSRDAASGSSYEQYF
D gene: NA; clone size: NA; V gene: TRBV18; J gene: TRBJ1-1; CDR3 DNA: TGTGCCAGCTCACTTTACAGGGATGGGAACACTGAAGCTTTCTTT; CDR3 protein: CASSLYRDGNTEAFF
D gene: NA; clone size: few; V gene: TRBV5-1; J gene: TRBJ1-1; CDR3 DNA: TGCGCCAGCAGCTTGGAGCAGGGCCGAAACACTGAAGCTTTCTTT; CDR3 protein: CASSLEQGRNTEAFF
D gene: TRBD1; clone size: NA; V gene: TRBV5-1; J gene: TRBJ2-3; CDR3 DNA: TGCGCCAGCAGCTTAGGATGGACAGGGGCGGATACGCAGTATTTT; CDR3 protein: CASSLGWTGADTQYF
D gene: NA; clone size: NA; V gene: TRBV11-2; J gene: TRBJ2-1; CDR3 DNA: TGTGCCAGCAGCCCCCTAGGGAGGTCTTCCCATGAGCAGTTCTTC; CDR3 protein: CASSPLGRSSHEQFF
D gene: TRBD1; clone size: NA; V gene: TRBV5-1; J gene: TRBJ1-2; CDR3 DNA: TGCGCCAGCAGCGAGGACAGGGGGTTAGGCGGCTACACCTTC; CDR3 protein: CASSEDRGLGGYTF
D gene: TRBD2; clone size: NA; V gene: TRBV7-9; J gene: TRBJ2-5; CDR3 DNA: TGTGCCAGCAGCTTCCTAGCGGGAGGGAAAGAGACCCAGTACTTC; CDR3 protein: CASSFLAGGKETQYF
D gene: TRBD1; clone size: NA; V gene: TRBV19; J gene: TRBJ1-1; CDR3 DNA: TGTGCCAGTATCGCCGGGACAGGGGCGAACACTGAAGCTTTCTTT; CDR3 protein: CASIAGTGANTEAFF
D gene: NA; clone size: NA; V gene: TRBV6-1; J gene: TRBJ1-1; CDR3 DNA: TGTGCCAGCAGTGAAGGCGGACGGGATGAAGCTTTCTTT; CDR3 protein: CASSEGGRDEAFF
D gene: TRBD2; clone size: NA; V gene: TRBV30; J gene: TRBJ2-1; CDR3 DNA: TGTGCCTGGGCCCTGGGACTAGCGGTGTACAATGAGCAGTTCTTC; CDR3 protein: CAWALGLAVYNEQFF
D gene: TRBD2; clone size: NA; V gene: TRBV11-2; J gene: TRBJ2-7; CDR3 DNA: TGTGCCAGCAGCTTAGCGGGGGGACCTTACGAGCAGTACTTC; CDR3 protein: CASSLAGGPYEQYF
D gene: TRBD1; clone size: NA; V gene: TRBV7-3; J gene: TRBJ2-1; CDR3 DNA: TGTGCCAGCAGCCCCCCGGAAGGGGGCTCTTCCTACAATGAGCAGTTCTTC; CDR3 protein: CASSPPEGGSSYNEQFF
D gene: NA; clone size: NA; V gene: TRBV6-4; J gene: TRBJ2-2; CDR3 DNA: TGTGCCAGCAGTGACCCAGGGTCGCCCACCGGGGAGCTGTTTTTT; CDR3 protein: CASSDPGSPTGELFF
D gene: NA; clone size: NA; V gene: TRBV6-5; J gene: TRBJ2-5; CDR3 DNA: TGTGCCAGCAGCCTACGGGGTGAGACCCAGTACTTC; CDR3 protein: CASSLRGETQYF
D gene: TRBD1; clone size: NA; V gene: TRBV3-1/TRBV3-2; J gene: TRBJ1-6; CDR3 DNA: TGTGCCAGCAGTATGACAGGGGAGCATTCACCCCTCCACTTT; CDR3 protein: CASSMTGEHSPLHF
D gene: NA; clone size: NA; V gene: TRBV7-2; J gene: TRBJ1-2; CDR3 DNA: TGTGCCAGCAGCTCGGGAAGAACCGAGATAGGCTACACCTTC; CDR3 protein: CASSSGRTEIGYTF
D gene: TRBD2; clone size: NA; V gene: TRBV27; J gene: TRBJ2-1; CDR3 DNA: TGTGCCAGCAGTTCCTCGACTAGCGGGAGGGGCTACAATGAGCAGTTCTTC; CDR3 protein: CASSSSTSGRGYNEQFF
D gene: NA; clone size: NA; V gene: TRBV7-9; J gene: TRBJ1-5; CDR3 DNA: TGTGCCAGCAGCTTAACCCGGGATCAGCCCCAGCATTTT; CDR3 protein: CASSLTRDQPQHF
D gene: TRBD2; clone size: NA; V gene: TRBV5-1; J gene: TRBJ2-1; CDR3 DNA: TGCGCCAGCAGCTTGGCCCCGCGGGAGGTAGTCGATGAGCAGTTCTTC; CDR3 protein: CASSLAPREVVDEQFF
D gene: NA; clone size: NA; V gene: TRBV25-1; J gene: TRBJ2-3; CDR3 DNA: TGTGCCAGCAGTGAGATTGGCAGGGCTAGCACAGATACGCAGTATTTT; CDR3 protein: CASSEIGRASTDTQYF
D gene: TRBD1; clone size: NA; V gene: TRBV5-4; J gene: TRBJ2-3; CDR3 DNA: TGTGCCAGCAGCCCCCAGGGACAGGCGAGAGATACGCAGTATTTT; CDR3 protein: CASSPQGQARDTQYF
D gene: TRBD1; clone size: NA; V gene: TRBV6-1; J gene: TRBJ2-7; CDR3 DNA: TGTGCCAGCAGTGATGTGGGACAGGGTATCTACGAGCAGTACTTC; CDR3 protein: CASSDVGQGIYEQYF
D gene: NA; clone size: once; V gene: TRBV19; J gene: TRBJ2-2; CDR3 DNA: TGTGCCAGTAGTATAGTTTCCGGGGGCACCGGGGAGCTGTTTTTT; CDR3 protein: CASSIVSGGTGELFF
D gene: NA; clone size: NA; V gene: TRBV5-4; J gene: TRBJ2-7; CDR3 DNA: TGTGCCAGCAGCTTAAGTACTGCTCCCTACGAGCAGTACTTC; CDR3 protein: CASSLSTAPYEQYF
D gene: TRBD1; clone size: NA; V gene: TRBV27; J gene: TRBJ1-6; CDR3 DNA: TGTGCCAGCAGTTTATTTGAACAGGGGGGGAATTCACCCCTCCACTTT; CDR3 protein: CASSLFEQGGNSPLHF
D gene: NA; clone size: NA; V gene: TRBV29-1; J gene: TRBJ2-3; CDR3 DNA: TGCAGCGTTTCTCATAGACACACAGATACGCAGTATTTT; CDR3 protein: CSVSHRHTDTQYF
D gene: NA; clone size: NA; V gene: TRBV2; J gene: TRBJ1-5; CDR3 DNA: TGTGCCAGCAGTAGAGGTGTGGGGCCCCAGCATTTT; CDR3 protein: CASSRGVGPQHF
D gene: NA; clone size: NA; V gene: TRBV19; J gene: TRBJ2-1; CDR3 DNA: TGTGCCAGTAGTATAGAAGGCAGGTCCTACAATGAGCAGTTCTTC; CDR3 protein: CASSIEGRSYNEQFF
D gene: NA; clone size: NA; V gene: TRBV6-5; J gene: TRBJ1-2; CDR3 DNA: TGTGCCAGCAGGTCCCAGGGGTTCTATGGCTACACCTTC; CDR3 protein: CASRSQGFYGYTF
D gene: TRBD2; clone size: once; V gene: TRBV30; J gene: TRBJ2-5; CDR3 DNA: TGTGCCTGGAGTGTACGCGGGAGGACCCAAGAGACCCAGTACTTC; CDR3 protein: CAWSVRGRTQETQYF
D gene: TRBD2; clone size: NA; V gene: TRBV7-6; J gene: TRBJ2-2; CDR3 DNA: TGTGCCAGCAGCTCGAGACTAGCGGGTGCCACCGGGGAGCTGTTTTTT; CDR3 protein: CASSSRLAGATGELFF
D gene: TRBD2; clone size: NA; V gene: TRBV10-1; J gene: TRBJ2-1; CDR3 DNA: TGCGCCAGCAGGCAGACTAGCGGGAGCCCCTACAATGAGCAGTTCTTC; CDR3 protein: CASRQTSGSPYNEQFF
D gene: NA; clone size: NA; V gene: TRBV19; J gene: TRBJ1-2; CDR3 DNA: TGTGCCAGTAGACAAGGGAGAGCTAACTATGGCTACACCTTC; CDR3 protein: CASRQGRANYGYTF
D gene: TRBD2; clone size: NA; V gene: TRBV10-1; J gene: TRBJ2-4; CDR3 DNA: TGCGCCAGCAGTGAGGGGGTAGCGGGATACAAAAACATTCAGTACTTC; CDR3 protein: CASSEGVAGYKNIQYF
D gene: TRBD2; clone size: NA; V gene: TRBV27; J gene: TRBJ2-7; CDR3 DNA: TGTGCCAGCAGTCGGCAGGGGACTAGCGGGTCTTACGAGCAGTACTTC; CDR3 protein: CASSRQGTSGSYEQYF
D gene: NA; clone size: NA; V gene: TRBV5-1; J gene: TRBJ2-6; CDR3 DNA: TGCGCCAGCAGTTGGGCCGGGGCCAACGTCCTGACTTTC; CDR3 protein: CASSWAGANVLTF
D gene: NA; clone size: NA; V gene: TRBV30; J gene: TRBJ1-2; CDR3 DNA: TGTGCCTGGAATCGAGCAAACTATGGCTACACCTTC; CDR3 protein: CAWNRANYGYTF
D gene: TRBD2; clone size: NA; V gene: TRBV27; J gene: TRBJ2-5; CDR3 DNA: TGTGCCAGCAGTTTTAGCGGGAGGGCCGGTGAGACCCAGTACTTC; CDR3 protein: CASSFSGRAGETQYF
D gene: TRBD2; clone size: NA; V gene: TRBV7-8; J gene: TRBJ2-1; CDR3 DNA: TGTGCCAGCAGCCAGCGGGGCAGCGGGAGAGGCGATGAGCAGTTCTTC; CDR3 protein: CASSQRGSGRGDEQFF
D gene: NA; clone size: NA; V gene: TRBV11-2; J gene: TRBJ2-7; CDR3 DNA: TGTGCCAGCAGCTTCGACACTTACGAGCAGTACTTC; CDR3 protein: CASSFDTYEQYF
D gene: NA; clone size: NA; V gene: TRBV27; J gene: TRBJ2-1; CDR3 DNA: TGTGCCAGCAGTTTCGGTTCCTCCTACAATGAGCAGTTCTTC; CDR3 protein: CASSFGSSYNEQFF
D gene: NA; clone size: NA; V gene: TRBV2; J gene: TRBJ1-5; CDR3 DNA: TGTGCCAGCAGTGTACAGGGAAATCAGCCCCAGCATTTT; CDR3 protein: CASSVQGNQPQHF
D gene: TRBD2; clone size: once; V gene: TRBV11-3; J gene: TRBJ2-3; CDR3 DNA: TGTGCCAGCAGCCCTCGCTCTAGCGGGGGCACAGATACGCAGTATTTT; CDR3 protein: CASSPRSSGGTDTQYF
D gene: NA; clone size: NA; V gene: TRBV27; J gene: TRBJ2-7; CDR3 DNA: TGTGCCAGCAGTTACACAAATTCCTACGAGCAGTACTTC; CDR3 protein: CASSYTNSYEQYF
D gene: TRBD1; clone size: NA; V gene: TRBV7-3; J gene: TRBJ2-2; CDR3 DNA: TGTGCCAGCAGCTTCGGACAGGGTTACGGGGAGCTGTTTTTT; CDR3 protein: CASSFGQGYGELFF
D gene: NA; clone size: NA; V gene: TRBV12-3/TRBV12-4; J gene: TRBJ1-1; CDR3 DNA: TGTGCCAGCAGACAGGGAGAGAACACTGAAGCTTTCTTT; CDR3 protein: CASRQGENTEAFF
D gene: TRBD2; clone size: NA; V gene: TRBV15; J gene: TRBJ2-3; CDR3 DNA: TGTGCCACCGCACTAGCGGGGGCCATCACAGATACGCAGTATTTT; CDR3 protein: CATALAGAITDTQYF
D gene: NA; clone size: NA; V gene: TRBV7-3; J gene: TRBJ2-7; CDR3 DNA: TGTGCCAGCAGCCCCGGACAGATCCCCTACGAGCAGTACTTC; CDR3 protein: CASSPGQIPYEQYF
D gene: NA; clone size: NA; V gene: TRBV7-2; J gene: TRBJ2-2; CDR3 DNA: TGTGCCAGCAGCTTACAGGGCCTTGCGAACACCGGGGAGCTGTTTTTT; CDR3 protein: CASSLQGLANTGELFF
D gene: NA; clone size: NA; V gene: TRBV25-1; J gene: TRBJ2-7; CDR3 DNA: TGTGCCAGCGGATCATCGGGGCAGGGGACCTACGAGCAGTACTTC; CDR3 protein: CASGSSGQGTYEQYF
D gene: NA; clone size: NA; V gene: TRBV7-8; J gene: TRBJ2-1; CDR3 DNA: TGTGCCAGCAGCTTTGGGGGCTCGGGAAATGAGCAGTTCTTC; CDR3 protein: CASSFGGSGNEQFF
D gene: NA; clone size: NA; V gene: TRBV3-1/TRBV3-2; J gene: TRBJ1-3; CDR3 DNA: TGTGCCAGCAGCCAACAGGGGAGAGCTGGAAACACCATATATTTT; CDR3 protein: CASSQQGRAGNTIYF
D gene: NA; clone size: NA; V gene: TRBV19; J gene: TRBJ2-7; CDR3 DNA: TGTGCCAGTAGTATAGAAGGGGACTTCCAGCAGTACTTC; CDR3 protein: CASSIEGDFQQYF
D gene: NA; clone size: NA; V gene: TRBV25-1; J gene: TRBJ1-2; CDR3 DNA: TGTGCCAGCAGTGAATATGGGTCCCGAGGGAACTATGGCTACACCTTC; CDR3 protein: CASSEYGSRGNYGYTF
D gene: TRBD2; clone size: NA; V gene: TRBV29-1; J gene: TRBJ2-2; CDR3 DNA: TGCAGCGCTTTGCTACCGGGACTAGTGGCTACCGGGGAGCTGTTTTTT; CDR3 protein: CSALLPGLVATGELFF
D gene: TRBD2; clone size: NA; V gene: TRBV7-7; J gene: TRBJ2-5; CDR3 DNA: TGTGCCAGCGGCAAAAGGGAAGCGGGGCGGGAGACCCAGTACTTC; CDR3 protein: CASGKREAGRETQYF